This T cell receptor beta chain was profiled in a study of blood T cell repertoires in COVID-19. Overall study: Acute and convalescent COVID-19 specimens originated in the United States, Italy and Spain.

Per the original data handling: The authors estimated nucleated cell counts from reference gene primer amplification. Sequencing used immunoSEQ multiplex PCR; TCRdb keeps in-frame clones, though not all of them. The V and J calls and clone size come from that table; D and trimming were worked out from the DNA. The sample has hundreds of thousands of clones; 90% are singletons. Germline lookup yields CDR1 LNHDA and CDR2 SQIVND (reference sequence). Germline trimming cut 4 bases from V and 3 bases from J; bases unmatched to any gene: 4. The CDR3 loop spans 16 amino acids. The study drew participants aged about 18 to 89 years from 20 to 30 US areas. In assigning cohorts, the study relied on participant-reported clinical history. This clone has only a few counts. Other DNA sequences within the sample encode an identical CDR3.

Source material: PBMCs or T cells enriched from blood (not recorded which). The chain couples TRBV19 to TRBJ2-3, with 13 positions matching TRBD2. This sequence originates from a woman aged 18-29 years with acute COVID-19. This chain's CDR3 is CASSRTSGRGTDTQYF. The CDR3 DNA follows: TGTGCCAGTAGTAGGACTAGCGGGAGAGGAACAGATACGCAGTATTTT.